This T cell receptor (beta chain) was found in a study of T cell repertoires in cytomegalovirus infection. The CDR3 runs to 14 residues. Trimming took off 5 bases at V and 0 bases at J, with 8 bases between the two ends. The germline gives CDR1 SEHNR, CDR2 FQNEAQ (reference sequence). TCRdb called the reads again in MiXCR, with one record for every CDR3 protein. The sample lists around 360,000 distinct CDR3 sequences; 34% were seen once. A few counts support this clonotype. Its antigen is unknown. Sequenced material: cultured PBMCs, taken from culture after CMV antigen stimulation. The chain is built from TRBV7-9 and TRBJ1-5; possible D gene TRBD1, 5 bases. The TCR was taken from a human donor in good health (CMV status not recorded). Some clones in this sample may be carry-over from other donors' samples. This CDR3 reads CASSHDSSNQPQHF. In DNA form, the CDR3 reads TGTGCCAGCAGCCATGACAGTAGCAATCAGCCCCAGCATTTT.